Below are 4 T cell receptor beta chains sequenced from a single sample in a study of PD-1 blockade in classical Hodgkin lymphoma. Following autologous stem cell transplantation, relapse occurred in every patient, and exposure to brentuximab vedotin varied. The repertoire was sequenced with immunoSEQ multiplex PCR; TCRdb's copy has only in-frame clones and lacks some. The table includes some 100,000 clones, 80% to 95% detected once. Sequencing used peripheral blood mononuclear cells (PBMCs), obtained at baseline. These receptors were collected from a human donor with classical Hodgkin lymphoma.

The CDR3 sequence is CASSRDRNYGYTF. The CDR3 DNA sequence: TGTGCCAGCAGCCGAGACCGTAACTATGGCTACACCTTC. V is TRBV7-3 and J is TRBJ1-2; D is unresolved. Trimming cost V 5 bases and J 1 base, with 8 bases left between them. Germline CDR1 is SGHTA and CDR2 is FQGTGA. The CDR3 is made up of 13 amino acids.

This clone was recorded a few times. This chain connects TRBV7-9 to TRBJ1-2; D not resolved. CDR1 is SEHNR, CDR2 FQNEAQ, per germline (reference sequence). V lost 3 bases and J lost 7, with 12 bases in between. The CDR3 runs to 13 residues. The CDR3 protein is CASSFEGYRGYTF. The CDR3 DNA reads TGTGCCAGCAGCTTTGAGGGTTACCGTGGCTACACCTTC.

This chain joins TRBV5-4 and TRBJ1-6; 7 bases match TRBD1. V shed 0 bases, J shed 7 bases, and the junction held 4 bases outside the gene matches. CDR1 is SGHNT, CDR2 YYREEE, per germline (reference sequence). The CDR3 runs to 15 residues. The CDR3 DNA reads as TGTGCCAGCAGCTTGGACAGGGGATCCAATTCACCCCTCCACTTT. This translates into CASSLDRGSNSPLHF. The whole variable domain, filled in from reference TRBV5-4 and TRBJ1-6, reads ETGVTQSPTHLIKTRGQQVTLRCSSQSGHNTVSWYQQALGQGPQFIFQYYREEENGRGNFPPRFSGLQFPNYSSELNVNALELDDSALYLCASSLDRGSNSPLHFGNGTRLTVT.

The chain employs TRBV6-5 and TRBJ2-2; no firm D call. The CDR3 is 16 amino acids. V shed 0 bases and J shed 2 bases, with 10 bases lying between them. The germline V gene encodes CDR1 MNHEY and CDR2 SVGAGI. The CDR3 nucleotides read TGTGCCAGCAGTTACTCTGAATTCGGAAACACCGGGGAGCTGTTTTTT. Protein product: CASSYSEFGNTGELFF.